The clone carrying this T cell receptor (beta chain) was counted between two and nine times. The antigen is unknown. Time point reported: week 47, end of study. It was 300 ug of mutant IDH1 20-mer peptide that made up each vaccine dose, given with topical imiquimod. Sequencing was performed with immunoSEQ multiplex PCR; in TCRdb, only in-frame clones are kept and a portion is missing. The sample shows 20,000 to 25,000 clones, more than 70% of them seen only once. This sample was included in a study of a mutant IDH1 vaccine in newly diagnosed glioma. Whole-study context: Vaccines were begun 4-6 weeks after radiotherapy alone, or with temozolomide cycles. The treated group averaged around 40 years old and was around 62% male, around 38% female. Study outcomes and limitations: With respect to changes in top peripheral T cell clonotypes, pseudoprogression seemed unrelated.

Sequenced here: PBMCs, sampled from a glioma patient whose treatment included an IDH1 peptide vaccine. The TCR sequence derives from a man in his forties with glioma.

The CDR3 is CASSLVRGGKLFF. CDR3 bases: TGTGCCAGCAGTTTGGTCAGGGGGGGAAAACTGTTTTTT. This chain uses TRBV27 with TRBJ1-4; the match to TRBD1 covers 7 bases. J was trimmed by 10 bases and V by 3 bases; bases with no gene match: 5. The CDR3 is 13 residues long. The germline V gene has CDR1 MNHEY and CDR2 SMNVEV (reference sequence).